This T cell receptor beta chain stems from a study of T cell clones after liver transplantation. Background on the study: Immunosuppression withdrawal was tried within 2 years after liver transplantation in this trial. A pre-transplant mixed lymphocyte reaction with TCRbeta sequencing defined graft-donor-reactive clones followed in post-transplant blood.

Study-level points and caveats: Compared with third party-reactive sequences, donor-reactive ones declined more, independent of withdrawal success.

This clone has only a few counts. Its antigen remains unidentified. Using immunoSEQ multiplex PCR, the repertoire was profiled, and TCRdb retains in-frame clones only, with some absent. The sample yields tens of thousands of clones, roughly 80% seen once. This CDR3 has 18 amino acids. The V and J genes are TRBV21-1 and TRBJ2-2; TRBD2 reflects the table's D call only, with no check against the DNA. TRBV21-1 is a pseudogene segment. The TCR was taken from a human patient who received a liver transplant. The graft donor may account for some of the T cells. Sequencing used CD4+ T cells from blood, obtained 12 months after liver transplant. The CDR3 reads CASSKGATSGANTGELFF. Written as DNA, the CDR3 is TGTGCCAGCAGCAAAGGCGCTACTAGCGGGGCTAACACCGGGGAGCTGTTTTTT.